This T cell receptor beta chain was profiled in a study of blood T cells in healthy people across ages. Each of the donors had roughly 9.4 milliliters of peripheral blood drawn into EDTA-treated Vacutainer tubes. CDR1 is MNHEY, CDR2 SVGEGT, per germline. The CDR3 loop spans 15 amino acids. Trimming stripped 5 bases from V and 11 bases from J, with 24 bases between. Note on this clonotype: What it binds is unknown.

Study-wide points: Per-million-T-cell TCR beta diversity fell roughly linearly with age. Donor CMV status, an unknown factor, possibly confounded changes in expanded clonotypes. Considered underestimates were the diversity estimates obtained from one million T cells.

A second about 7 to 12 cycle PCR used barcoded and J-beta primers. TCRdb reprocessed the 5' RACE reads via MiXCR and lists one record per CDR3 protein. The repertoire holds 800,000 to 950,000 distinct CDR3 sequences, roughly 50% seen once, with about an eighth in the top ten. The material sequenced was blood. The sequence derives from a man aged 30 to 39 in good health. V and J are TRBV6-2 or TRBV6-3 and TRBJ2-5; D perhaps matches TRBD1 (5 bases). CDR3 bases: TGTGCCAGCAGTCGACAGCAGAGCTCCTACAATGAGCAGTACTTC. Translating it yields CASSRQQSSYNEQYF.